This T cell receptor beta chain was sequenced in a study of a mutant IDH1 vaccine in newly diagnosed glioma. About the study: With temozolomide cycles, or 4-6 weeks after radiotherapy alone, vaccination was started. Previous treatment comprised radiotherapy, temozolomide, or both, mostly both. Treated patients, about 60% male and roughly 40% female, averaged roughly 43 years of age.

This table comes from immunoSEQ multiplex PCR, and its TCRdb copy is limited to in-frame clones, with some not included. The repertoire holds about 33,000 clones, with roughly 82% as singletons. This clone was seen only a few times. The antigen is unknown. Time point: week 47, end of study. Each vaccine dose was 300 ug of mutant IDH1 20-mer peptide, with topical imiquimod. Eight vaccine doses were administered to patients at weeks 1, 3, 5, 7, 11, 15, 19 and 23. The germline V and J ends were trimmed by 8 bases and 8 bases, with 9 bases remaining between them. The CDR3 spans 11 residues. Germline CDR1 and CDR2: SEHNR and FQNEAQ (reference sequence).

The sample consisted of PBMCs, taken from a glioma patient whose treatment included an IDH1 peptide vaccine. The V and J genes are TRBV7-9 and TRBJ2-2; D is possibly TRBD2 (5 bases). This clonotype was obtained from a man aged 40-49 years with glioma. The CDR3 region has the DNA TGTGCCAGCGGCAGGACTGGGGAGCTGTTTTTT. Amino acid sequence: CASGRTGELFF.